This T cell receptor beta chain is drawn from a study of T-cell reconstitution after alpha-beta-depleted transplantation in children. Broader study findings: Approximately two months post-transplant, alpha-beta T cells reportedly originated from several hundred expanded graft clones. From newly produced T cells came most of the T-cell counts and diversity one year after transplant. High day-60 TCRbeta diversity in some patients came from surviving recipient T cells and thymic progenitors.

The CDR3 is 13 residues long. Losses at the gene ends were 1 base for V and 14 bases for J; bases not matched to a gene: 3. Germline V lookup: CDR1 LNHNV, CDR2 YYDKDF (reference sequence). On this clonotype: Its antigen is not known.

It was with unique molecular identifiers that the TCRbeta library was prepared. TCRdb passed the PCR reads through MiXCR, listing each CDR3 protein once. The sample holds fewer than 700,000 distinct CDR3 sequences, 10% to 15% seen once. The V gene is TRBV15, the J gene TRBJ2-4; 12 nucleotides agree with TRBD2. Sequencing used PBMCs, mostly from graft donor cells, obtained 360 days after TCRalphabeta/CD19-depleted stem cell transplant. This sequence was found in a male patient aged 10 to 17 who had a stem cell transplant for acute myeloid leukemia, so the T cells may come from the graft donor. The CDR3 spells CATSRGLAGEKYF. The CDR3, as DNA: TGTGCCACCAGCAGAGGACTAGCGGGAGAGAAGTACTTC.